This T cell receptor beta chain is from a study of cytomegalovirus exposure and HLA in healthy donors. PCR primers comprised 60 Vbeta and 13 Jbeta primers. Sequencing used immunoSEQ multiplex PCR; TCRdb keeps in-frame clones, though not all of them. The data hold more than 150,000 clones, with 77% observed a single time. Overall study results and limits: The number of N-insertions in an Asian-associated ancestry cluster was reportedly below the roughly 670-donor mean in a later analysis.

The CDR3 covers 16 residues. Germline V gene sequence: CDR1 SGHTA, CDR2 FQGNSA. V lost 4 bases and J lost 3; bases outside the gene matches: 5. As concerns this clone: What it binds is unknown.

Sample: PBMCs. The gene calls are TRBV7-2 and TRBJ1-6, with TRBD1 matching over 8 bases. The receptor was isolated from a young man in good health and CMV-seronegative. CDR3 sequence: CASSSQGALYNSPLHF. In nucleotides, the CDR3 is TGTGCCAGCAGCTCCCAGGGGGCCCTCTATAATTCACCCCTCCACTTT.